The clone carrying this TCR beta chain was seen only once. The antigen is undetermined. Clones were read by immunoSEQ multiplex PCR, and TCRdb kept only the in-frame ones, dropping some. The data contain over 25,000 clones, less than 75% of them seen just once; the ten biggest clones take up around 3.6%. The data are from a study of PD-1 blockade in classical Hodgkin lymphoma. Findings of the study overall: By C4D1, diversity of CD4+ TCRs had risen significantly, whereas that of CD8+ TCRs had not. Lower baseline TCR diversity was reported for newly diagnosed patients than for healthy donors. Patients with a complete response exhibited baseline diversity comparable to newly diagnosed patients.

Described time point: cycle 4 day 1 (C4D1), after 5 to 7 weeks of nivolumab. Every one of the patients relapsed after autologous stem cell transplantation (brentuximab vedotin exposure was variable). The source material was peripheral blood mononuclear cells (PBMCs), sampled before the fourth cycle of nivolumab. This clonotype originated in a human donor with classical Hodgkin lymphoma.

The CDR3 sequence: CASSLSDPTLNNQPQHF. CDR3 nucleotide sequence: TGTGCCAGCAGTTTATCGGACCCGACCCTCAACAATCAGCCCCAGCATTTT. The chain carries TRBV27 and TRBJ1-5; no clear D gene. Germline V gene data show CDR1 as MNHEY and CDR2 as SMNVEV (reference sequence). This CDR3 is 17 amino acids long. The V end lost 0 bases, the J end lost 3 bases, and 15 bases lay between the germline ends.